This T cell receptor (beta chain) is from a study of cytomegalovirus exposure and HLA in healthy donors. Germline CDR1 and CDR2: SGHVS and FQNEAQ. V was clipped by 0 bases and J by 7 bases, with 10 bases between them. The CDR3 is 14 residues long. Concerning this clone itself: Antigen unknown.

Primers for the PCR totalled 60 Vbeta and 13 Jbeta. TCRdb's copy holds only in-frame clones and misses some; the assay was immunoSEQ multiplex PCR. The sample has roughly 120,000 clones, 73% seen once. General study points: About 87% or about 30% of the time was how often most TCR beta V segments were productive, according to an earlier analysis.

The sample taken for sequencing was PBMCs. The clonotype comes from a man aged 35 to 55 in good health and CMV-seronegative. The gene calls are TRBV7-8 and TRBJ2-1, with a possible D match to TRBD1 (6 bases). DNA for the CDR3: TGTGCCAGCAGCTTAGCGGACAGCTTTAATGAGCAGTTCTTC. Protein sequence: CASSLADSFNEQFF.